This T cell receptor beta chain originates from a study of blood T cell repertoires in COVID-19. Libraries were prepared by immunoSEQ multiplex PCR; TCRdb keeps only in-frame clonotypes and omits some of them. Seen here are 20,000 to 25,000 clones, around 82% observed once, and the top ten hold 2.5% to 4%. Germline loops: CDR1 GTSNPN, CDR2 SVGIG (reference sequence). The CDR3 loop spans 15 amino acids. The germline V and J ends were trimmed by 5 bases and 0 bases, with 14 bases remaining between them. The gene calls are TRBV30 and TRBJ1-3; D unclear. Source material: peripheral blood. The clonotype comes from a man aged 35 to 55 with acute or convalescent COVID-19. The CDR3 spells CAWSEAAHSGNTIYF. DNA of the CDR3: TGTGCCTGGTCCGAGGCGGCCCACTCTGGAAACACCATATATTTT.